This TCR beta chain comes out of a study of T-cell memory formation after mild COVID-19. A word on this clonotype: An end of the junction differs from the germline gene, which may be a read error.

In TCRdb, the 5' RACE reads were re-called with MiXCR into one record per CDR3 protein. The sample lists fewer than 350,000 distinct CDR3 sequences; less than 20% were seen once. The V gene's germline CDR1 is SGHRS and CDR2 YFSETQ. This CDR3 contains 13 residues. The sequencing sample was made of PBMCs or a T cell subset sorted from them (not recorded which). This sequence joins TRBV5-1 and TRBJ1-2, with D possibly being TRBD1 (5 bases). The TCR sequence derives from a man aged 18 to 29 who had mild COVID-19 (a few samples of this study predate the infection). Cell type and time point are not known. The CDR3 sequence: CASSLGVNYGYTF. The CDR3 coding sequence is TGTGCCAGCAGCTTAGGGGTTAACTATGGCTACACCTTC.